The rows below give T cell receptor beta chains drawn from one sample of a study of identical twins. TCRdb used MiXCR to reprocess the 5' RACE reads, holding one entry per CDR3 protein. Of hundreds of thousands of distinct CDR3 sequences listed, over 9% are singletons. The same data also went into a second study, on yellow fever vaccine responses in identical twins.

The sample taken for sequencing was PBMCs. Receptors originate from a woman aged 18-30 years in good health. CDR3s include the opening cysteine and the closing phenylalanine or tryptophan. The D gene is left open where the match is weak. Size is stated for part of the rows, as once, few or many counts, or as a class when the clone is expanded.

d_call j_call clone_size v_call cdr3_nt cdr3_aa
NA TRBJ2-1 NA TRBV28 TGTGCCAGCATGCTGCGTAGAGAGCAGTTCTTC CASMLRREQFF
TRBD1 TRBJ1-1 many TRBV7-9 TGTGCCAGCAGCAATAGGGACAGGAACACTGAAGCTTTCTTT CASSNRDRNTEAFF
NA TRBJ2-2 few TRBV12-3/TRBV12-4 TGTGCCAGCAGTTTCCATACAGGGATAAACACCGGGGAGCTGTTTTTT CASSFHTGINTGELFF
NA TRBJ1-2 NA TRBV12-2 TGTGCAAGTCGCTTAGGGGCAGGGGCTAACTATGGCTACACCTTC CASRLGAGANYGYTF
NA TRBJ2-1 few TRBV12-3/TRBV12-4 TGTGCCAGCAGTTTCCCGACAATCTGGGATGAGCAGTTCTTC CASSFPTIWDEQFF
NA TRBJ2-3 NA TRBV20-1 TGCAGTGCTAGAGGAGGTATCCTTGTGGATACGCAGTATTTT CSARGGILVDTQYF
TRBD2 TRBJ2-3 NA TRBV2 TGTGCCACCAAGGGGTTGACTAGCGGGACGACAGATACGCAGTATTTT CATKGLTSGTTDTQYF
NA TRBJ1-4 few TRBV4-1 TGCGCCAGCAGCCCGATCACGGATCGGGAAAAACTGTTTTTT CASSPITDREKLFF
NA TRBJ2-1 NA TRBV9 TGTGCCAGCAGCGTGTCTGGGGGCGGTGGTTATGAGCAGTTCTTC CASSVSGGGGYEQFF
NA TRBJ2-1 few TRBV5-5 TGTGCCAGCAGCCGGTTCTTGTCCTACAATGAGCAGTTCTTC CASSRFLSYNEQFF
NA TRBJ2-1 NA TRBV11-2 TGTGCCAGCAGCTCCCAATGGGCGGCGGAGAATGAGCAGTTCTTC CASSSQWAAENEQFF
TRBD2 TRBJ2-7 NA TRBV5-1 TGCGCCAGCAGCGGAAGCGGGAGTGCCTACGAGCAGTACTTC CASSGSGSAYEQYF
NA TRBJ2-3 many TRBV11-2 TGTGCCAGCAGCTTACTAGGCGCAGATACGCAGTATTTT CASSLLGADTQYF
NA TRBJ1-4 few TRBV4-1 TGCGCCAGCAGCCAAGTGTTTGGTCCTAATGAAAAACTGTTTTTT CASSQVFGPNEKLFF
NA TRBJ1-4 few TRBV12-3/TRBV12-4 TGTGCCAGCAGCCAACGCCTTGGAGAAAAACTGTTTTTT CASSQRLGEKLFF
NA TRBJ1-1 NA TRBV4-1 TGCGCCAGCAGCCAAGACGACCGGGGTAACACTGAAGCTTTCTTT CASSQDDRGNTEAFF
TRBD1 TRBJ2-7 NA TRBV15 TGTGCCACCAGCAGGTGGGACAGGCGACCCTACGAGCAGTACTTC CATSRWDRRPYEQYF
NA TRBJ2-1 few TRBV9 TGTGCCAGCAGCGTAGGGTCCCGGGCCAACGGGGACAATGAGCAGTTCTTC CASSVGSRANGDNEQFF
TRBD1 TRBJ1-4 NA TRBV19 TGTGCCAGTAACCGGGACAGAGCGAATGAAAAACTGTTTTTT CASNRDRANEKLFF
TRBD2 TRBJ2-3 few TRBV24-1 TGTGCCACCAGTGACCCGACTAGCGGAGACACAGATACGCAGTATTTT CATSDPTSGDTDTQYF
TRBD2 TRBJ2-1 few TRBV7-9 TGTGCCAGCAGCTCAGGGACTAGAGTGCTTGATGAGCAGTTCTTC CASSSGTRVLDEQFF
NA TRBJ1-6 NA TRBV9 TGTGCCAGCGGGAACAGGGCGAATTCACCCCTCCACTTT CASGNRANSPLHF